The 24 T cell receptor beta chains reported below all come from one sample, sequenced in a study of a mutant IDH1 vaccine in newly diagnosed glioma. Time point of the sample: week 5, during vaccination. A 20-mer mutant IDH1 peptide at 300 ug was injected subcutaneously with topical imiquimod. Libraries were prepared by immunoSEQ multiplex PCR; TCRdb keeps only in-frame clonotypes and omits some of them. The table includes tens of thousands of clones, approximately 80% detected once. These receptors lack a known antigen. The sample in question was PBMCs, obtained from a glioma patient whose treatment included an IDH1 peptide vaccine. These receptor sequences come from a woman aged 18-29 years with glioma. Some clones in this sample may be carry-over from other donors' samples.

J is TRBJ2-2 and V is TRBV6-1, with TRBD2 identical over 7 bases. There are 14 residues in the CDR3. Trimming at V came to 7 bases and at J to 0 bases, leaving 2 bases not matched to a gene. In germline, CDR1 is MNHNS, CDR2 SASEGT. The CDR3 here is CASKAGANTGELFF. DNA of the CDR3: TGTGCCAGCAAGGCGGGGGCGAACACCGGGGAGCTGTTTTTT.

V gene TRBV7-9 combines with J gene TRBJ1-5; the D is unclear. Germline V gives CDR1 SEHNR, CDR2 FQNEAQ (reference sequence). The CDR3 length is 15 residues. Trimming removed 0 bases at V and 0 bases at J, with 6 bases between. The CDR3 reads CASSLAGDSNQPQHF. The CDR3 region has the DNA TGTGCCAGCAGCTTAGCCGGGGATAGCAATCAGCCCCAGCATTTT.

V is TRBV4-2 and J is TRBJ1-2, with unresolved D. In germline, CDR1 is LGHNA, CDR2 YNFKEQ. V lost 0 bases and J 8 bases, leaving 13 bases between the germline ends. The length of the CDR3 is 14 residues. CDR3 residues: CASSQDLQTGGYTF. CDR3 DNA: TGTGCCAGCAGCCAAGACCTCCAGACGGGGGGCTACACCTTC.

The rearrangement links TRBV13 to TRBJ2-7; 8 bases are shared with TRBD1. Trimming at V came to 0 bases and at J to 2 bases, leaving 3 bases not matched to a gene. Germline-derived CDR1 and CDR2 are PRHDT and FYEKMQ (reference sequence). CDR3 length: 15 residues. The DNA of the CDR3 is TGTGCCAGCAGCTTAGGCTGGACAGGGCCCTACGAGCAGTACTTC. It translates to CASSLGWTGPYEQYF.

The J gene is TRBJ1-4, the V gene TRBV5-1, with D unclear. In germline, CDR1 is SGHRS, CDR2 YFSETQ. The CDR3 length is 16 residues. The V gene lost 4 bases and the J gene lost 7 bases, with 20 bases spanning the gap. This chain's CDR3 is CASSLFPLISPEKLFF. CDR3 DNA sequence: TGCGCCAGCAGCCTGTTCCCTCTTATCTCCCCTGAAAAACTGTTTTTT.

The CDR3 loop is CASSGGLAPYNEQFF. CDR3 DNA: TGTGCCAGCAGTGGGGGACTAGCGCCTTACAATGAGCAGTTCTTC. The chain carries TRBV2 and TRBJ2-1; 10 bases are shared with TRBD2. CDR3 length: 15 residues. Germline V gene lookup returns CDR1 SNHLY and CDR2 FYNNEI. V lost 4 bases, J lost 4 bases, and 4 bases stayed unmatched.

The rearrangement joins TRBV29-1 to TRBJ2-2; 10 nucleotides align to TRBD1. With 7 bases clipped from V and 7 bases from J, the junction kept 9 bases outside the gene matches. Germline CDR1 and CDR2: SQVTM and ANQGSEA. The CDR3 extends over 14 amino acids. This CDR3 reads CSAVTGGLDGELFF. The CDR3 DNA sequence: TGCAGCGCTGTGACAGGGGGCCTGGACGGGGAGCTGTTTTTT.

In this sample, this clone turned up once. The chain links TRBV7-2 to TRBJ2-3; tentatively, D is TRBD2 (6 bases). CDR3 length: 13 amino acids. Trimming shortened V by 8 bases and J by 3 bases, and 12 bases separated the two germline ends. Germline V gene sequence: CDR1 SGHTA, CDR2 FQGNSA. The DNA of the CDR3 is TGTGCCAGCCAGGGACTCAATACAGATACGCAGTATTTT. Its protein product is CASQGLNTDTQYF.

The V gene is TRBV5-4, the J gene TRBJ1-6; 9 bases are shared with TRBD1. The CDR3 has 14 amino acids. Germline V lookup: CDR1 SGHNT, CDR2 YYREEE (reference sequence). V was pared by 4 bases and J by 7 bases, with 3 bases of the junction left unmatched. In DNA, the CDR3 is TGTGCCAGCAGCGGGGACAGGGTAAATTCACCCCTCCACTTT. This sequence encodes CASSGDRVNSPLHF.

This chain joins TRBV19 and TRBJ2-7; no definite D call. Germline values: CDR1 LNHDA, CDR2 SQIVND (reference sequence). The CDR3 contains 10 residues. V gave up 9 bases and J gave up 3 bases, with 6 bases separating them. CDR3 residues: CARAHYEQYF. The CDR3, as DNA: TGTGCCAGGGCCCACTACGAGCAGTACTTC.

J is TRBJ1-3 and V is TRBV6-5; D unresolved. Trimming stripped 5 bases from V and 3 bases from J, with 8 bases between. CDR3 length: 13 amino acids. Looked up from germline, CDR1 is MNHEY and CDR2 is SVGAGI. CDR3 nucleotides: TGTGCCAGCAGTCGGACGGGTGGAAACACCATATATTTT. Residues: CASSRTGGNTIYF.

V gene TRBV27 combines with J gene TRBJ2-2; no clear D gene. V lost 5 bases, J lost 6 bases, and 7 bases lay in between. Germline V gives CDR1 MNHEY, CDR2 SMNVEV (reference sequence). The CDR3 runs 12 residues. The CDR3, as DNA: TGTGCCAGCAGTAGCCCACCCGGGGAGCTGTTTTTT. Translation gives CASSSPPGELFF.

This clone was picked up one time. The V call is TRBV18, the J call TRBJ1-2, with D uncertain. The CDR3 runs to 13 residues. Germline CDR1 KGHSH, CDR2 LQKENI. V was trimmed by 2 bases and J by 4 bases, leaving 8 bases between them. The CDR3 DNA reads as TGTGCCAGCTCACCAGAGTCGAGCTATGGCTACACCTTC. It specifies CASSPESSYGYTF.

J is TRBJ2-1 and V is TRBV5-4; D uncertain. Germline CDR1 reads SGHNT; CDR2 reads YYREEE (reference sequence). Trimming removed 4 bases from V and 5 bases from J, with 22 bases in between. This CDR3 spans 17 amino acids. The DNA for the CDR3 is TGTGCCAGCAGCCGCAAATTGACAAGGGTCGGGCACAATGAGCAGTTCTTC. Amino acids: CASSRKLTRVGHNEQFF.

V is TRBV6-5 and J is TRBJ2-1; 10 bases agree with TRBD2. V trimming: 11 bases; J trimming: 2 bases; junction bases outside the gene matches: 9. The CDR3 extends over 15 amino acids. CDR1 is MNHEY and CDR2 is SVGAGI in the germline V gene. CDR3 sequence: CAVTSGRPTYNEQFF. CDR3 DNA sequence: TGTGCCGTGACTAGCGGGCGGCCAACCTACAATGAGCAGTTCTTC.

The chain carries TRBV27 and TRBJ1-2; 8 bases agree with TRBD1. The J segment lost 0 bases and the V segment lost 5 bases, leaving 5 bases of the junction unmatched. CDR1 is MNHEY and CDR2 is SMNVEV in the germline V gene (reference sequence). The CDR3 loop spans 15 amino acids. The CDR3 region is CASSPMTGANYGYTF. The CDR3 nucleotides are TGTGCCAGCAGTCCGATGACAGGGGCTAACTATGGCTACACCTTC.

This clone was seen only a few times. The J gene is TRBJ1-1, the V gene TRBV18; D remains ambiguous. The V and J ends lost 5 bases and 6 bases respectively, with 10 bases between them. Germline CDR1 and CDR2: KGHSH and LQKENI. The CDR3 has 12 residues. The CDR3 DNA follows: TGTGCCAGCTCAGAAAATCTACCTGAAGCTTTCTTT. Translation: CASSENLPEAFF.

The rearrangement links TRBV7-2 to TRBJ2-1; D remains ambiguous. V dropped 8 bases and J dropped 7 bases, with 9 bases sitting between them. From germline, CDR1 is SGHTA and CDR2 FQGNSA. The CDR3 runs 11 residues. This CDR3 is CASVYYNEQFF. In nucleotides, the CDR3 is TGTGCCAGCGTGTATTATAATGAGCAGTTCTTC. The whole variable domain, filled in from reference TRBV7-2 and TRBJ2-1, reads GAGVSQSPSNKVTEKGKDVELRCDPISGHTALYWYRQSLGQGLEFLIYFQGNSAPDKSGLPSDRFSAERTGGSVSTLTIQRTQQEDSAVYLCASVYYNEQFFGPGTRLTVL.

Note on this clone: At one end, the junction sequence differs from germline, possibly due to a read error. The chain couples TRBV5-6 to TRBJ2-1; D perhaps matches TRBD1 (6 bases). Germline assignment: CDR1 SGHDT and CDR2 YYEEEE. The CDR3 spans 12 residues. Here the CDR3 DNA reads TGTGCCAGCAGCTTTCTGGACAGATCGGGGCTCTTC. It translates to CASSFLDRSGLF.

The chain joins TRBV10-2 to TRBJ1-5; D ambiguous. This CDR3 has 17 amino acids. Trimming cost V 0 bases and J 0 bases, with 12 bases left between them. Germline-derived CDR1 and CDR2 are WSHSY and SAAADI. DNA for the CDR3: TGCGCCAGCAGTGAGTCAATTGCGAGTTATAGCAATCAGCCCCAGCATTTT. This translates into CASSESIASYSNQPQHF.

This clone was observed once. The J gene is TRBJ2-6, the V gene TRBV4-1; D possibly matches TRBD1 or TRBD2 (6 bases each). The germline gives CDR1 MGHRA, CDR2 YSYEKL. V lost 4 bases to trimming and J lost 4 bases, with 14 bases between them. The CDR3 sequence is 16 residues long. The CDR3 sequence is CASSPGGGPGANVLTF. In DNA form, the CDR3 reads TGCGCCAGCAGCCCTGGAGGGGGGCCCGGGGCCAACGTCCTGACTTTC.

The chain uses TRBV9 and TRBJ2-5; D is unresolved. The germline V gene has CDR1 SGDLS and CDR2 YYNGEE. Deletions cut 4 bases from V and 2 bases from J, with 18 bases between. This CDR3 comprises 16 residues. CDR3 region: CASSPSLGKTQETQYF. The CDR3 nucleotides are TGTGCCAGCAGCCCCTCCCTAGGGAAAACGCAAGAGACCCAGTACTTC.

The rearrangement joins TRBV2 to TRBJ1-2; D is undetermined. Deletions cut 5 bases from V and 2 bases from J, with 9 bases between. The length of the CDR3 is 13 residues. The germline V gene has CDR1 SNHLY and CDR2 FYNNEI. CDR3 nucleotide sequence: TGTGCCAGCAGTTCAGACGTGAACTATGGCTACACCTTC. Its translation: CASSSDVNYGYTF.

The gene calls are TRBV19 and TRBJ2-4; D gene uncertain. The germline CDR1 and CDR2 sequences are LNHDA and SQIVND (reference sequence). The germline V and J ends were trimmed by 6 bases and 0 bases, with 6 bases remaining between them. The CDR3 runs to 13 residues. The CDR3: CASSYLAKNIQYF. For the CDR3, the DNA is TGTGCCAGTAGCTATCTAGCCAAAAACATTCAGTACTTC.